This entry concerns a single T cell receptor beta chain. Its specificity is unknown. TCRdb reprocessed the 5' RACE reads and reports one entry per CDR3 protein, with no DNA. The listing contains about 540,000 distinct CDR3 sequences. The data stem from a study of T cells expressing NK-cell markers. Study results and limitations: In roughly six donors, dominant CD3+CD56+NKG2C+ clonotypes ranked among the top 10 CD8+ clonotypes.

In germline, CDR1 is DFQATT, CDR2 SNEGSKA (reference sequence). The CDR3 sequence is 13 residues long. This receptor was identified in a man aged 18 to 35 in good health. The chain employs TRBV20-1 and TRBJ1-1; TCRdb designates TRBD1, a call that cannot be tested without DNA. What was sequenced was blood T cells: a sorted CD56 or NKG2C T cell subset, CD4+ or CD8+ T cells, or bulk PBMC T cells (not recorded which). The CDR3 here is CSAPGPGDRVAFF.